This T cell receptor (beta chain) originates from a study of T cell repertoires in cytomegalovirus infection (dated by TCRdb to the late 2010s). Turning to the overall study: Recently identified HLA-C-restricted CMV epitopes, whose presentation resists viral immunomodulation, were targeted by peptide stimulations together with well-studied HLA-B-restricted epitopes. The HLA type of each donor mattered for the analysis, because public TCR beta signatures pointed to carriage of CMV infection along with the matching HLA type. Results the study describes overall, beyond this receptor: The ex vivo response was dominated by HLA-C-restricted CMV-specific TCR beta clonotypes, and the single most frequent clonotype in two of eight donors was supplied by these HLA-C-restricted clonotypes. Carriers of CMV infection plus the relevant HLA type were discriminated by the cumulative frequency of public TCR beta family members in the study cohort and in an independent 352-donor cohort.

The sample's treatment or condition label is to be understood as: in vitro stimulation with specific CMV peptide epitopes to enrich CMV-specific T cells. This clonotype was seen a few times. Its specific antigen is unknown. The junction departs from germline at one end; a sequencing error may be responsible. TCRdb names Illumina HiSeq 1500 as the instrument used. TCRdb cleaned the public reads at Q25 with fastp, built clones with MiXCR and kept in-frame beta chains. Rows matching on CDR3 protein sequence are summarized as one entry with the most common DNA and genes. In this sample the table shows about 770,000 distinct CDR3 sequences, 29% of which occur a single time. The ten largest clones represent 13% of the sample. The CDR3 sequence holds 11 residues, the cysteine and phenylalanine included. Just CDR3 DNA is preserved here, 33 bases in frame from base 1. Per the germline V gene, SGHVS is the CDR1 and FNYEAQ is the CDR2.

The sequence links TRBV7-6 to TRBJ1-2, with the identity of the D gene unclear. This receptor was identified in a human donor in good health (CMV status not recorded). Some clones in this sample may be carry-over from other donors' samples. Sequences were derived from cultured CD8+ T cells from PBMCs, sampled from culture after CMV antigen stimulation. The CDR3 reads CASSLGPTLHF. In nucleotide form, the sequence is TGTGCCAGCAGCTTAGGGCCCACCCTTCACTTC.